Below, 25 T cell receptor beta chains from the same sample are listed, as sequenced in a study of regulatory T cells in long-lasting Graves disease. Researchers made TCR beta libraries by using iRepertoire HTBI primers and running Arm-PCR on CDR3 regions. TCRdb redid the calling of the multiplex PCR reads with MiXCR, one entry per CDR3 protein. The sample shows 390,000 or so distinct CDR3 sequences, roughly 24% of them seen only once. Time point noted: persistent/refractory GD, antithyroid drugs over 5 years with positive TRAb. PBMCs provided the RNA from which the TCR library was made. The sequencing here drew on peripheral blood mononuclear cells (PBMCs), taken when the disease was refractory, from a patient treated with antithyroid drugs. These receptors all come from a woman aged 40 to 50 with Graves disease.

This clonotype has at least ten counts. This chain's CDR3 is CASSKTNYGYTF. CDR3 in DNA: TGTGCCAGCAGTAAAACTAACTATGGCTACACCTTC. V gene TRBV12-3 or TRBV12-4 combines with J gene TRBJ1-2, with D unclear. Trimming took off 5 bases at V and 0 bases at J, with 4 bases between the two ends. This CDR3 is 12 amino acids long.

This clonotype was counted ten times or more. V is TRBV28 and J is TRBJ1-5; D ambiguous. With 8 bases removed from V and 4 bases from J, the gap between germline ends came to 3 bases. Germline V gene data show CDR1 as MDHEN and CDR2 as SYDVKM. This CDR3 comprises 10 residues. The CDR3 sequence is CASGNQPQHF. CDR3 DNA: TGTGCCAGCGGAAATCAGCCCCAGCATTTT.

This chain joins TRBV27 and TRBJ1-5, with TRBD1 identical over 9 bases. Germline CDR1 reads MNHEY; CDR2 reads SMNVEV (reference sequence). The CDR3 sequence is 15 residues long. Losses at the gene ends were 4 bases for V and 7 bases for J; bases not matched to a gene: 8. Written as DNA, the CDR3 is TGTGCCAGCAGTTATACAGGGGGCGCGGGGCAGCCCCAGCATTTT. Its protein product is CASSYTGGAGQPQHF.

V and J are TRBV5-4 and TRBJ2-2, with no clear D. Trimming took 1 base from V and 7 from J, leaving 8 bases between them. This CDR3 has 13 residues. The germline V gene encodes CDR1 SGHNT and CDR2 YYREEE (reference sequence). The CDR3, as DNA: TGTGCCAGCAGCTTGTCTGATTTCGGGGAGCTGTTTTTT. Translation gives CASSLSDFGELFF. The full variable domain, completed using reference TRBV5-4 and TRBJ2-2, is ETGVTQSPTHLIKTRGQQVTLRCSSQSGHNTVSWYQQALGQGPQFIFQYYREEENGRGNFPPRFSGLQFPNYSSELNVNALELDDSALYLCASSLSDFGELFFGEGSRLTVL.

In its sample, this clonotype was seen a few times. V is TRBV12-3 or TRBV12-4 and J is TRBJ2-6; 11 bases are shared with TRBD2. The CDR3 spans 21 residues. Losses at the gene ends were 0 bases for V and 1 base for J; bases not matched to a gene: 11. The CDR3 DNA reads as TGTGCCAGCAGTTTAGCTAGCGGGAGGGCCGTTAGCAGGTCTGGGGCCAACGTCCTGACTTTC. Encoded protein: CASSLASGRAVSRSGANVLTF.

The J gene is TRBJ1-3, the V gene TRBV28; 8 bases are shared with TRBD1. With V trimmed by 5 bases and J by 0 bases, 9 bases remained unmatched. CDR3 length equals 17 residues. Germline CDR1 is MDHEN and CDR2 is SYDVKM. The CDR3 DNA reads TGTGCCAGCAGTATCTGGACAGGGCTCAGCTCTGGAAACACCATATATTTT. Its protein is CASSIWTGLSSGNTIYF. The variable domain in full, completed from reference TRBV28 and TRBJ1-3, reads DVKVTQSSRYLVKRTGEKVFLECVQDMDHENMFWYRQDPGLGLRLIYFSYDVKMKEKGDIPEGYSVSREKKERFSLILESASTNQTSMYLCASSIWTGLSSGNTIYFGEGSWLTVV.

This clonotype was picked up a small number of times. The rearrangement uses TRBV5-5 and TRBJ1-5; TRBD1 agrees at 8 bases. Germline CDR1 is SGHKS and CDR2 is YYEKEE (reference sequence). V lost 5 bases and J lost 4; bases outside the gene matches: 8. CDR3 length equals 15 residues. CDR3 nucleotide sequence: TGTGCCAGCAGTTCAAACCGGGACAGGAATCAGCCCCAGCATTTT. This gives the protein CASSSNRDRNQPQHF.

The chain links TRBV12-3 or TRBV12-4 to TRBJ2-3; TRBD2 matches 9 bases. The CDR3 runs to 15 residues. Unmatched junction bases numbered 3, after V lost 1 base and J lost 4 bases. In nucleotides, the CDR3 is TGTGCCAGCAGTTTAGAGAGACTAGCGGCAGATACGCAGTATTTT. It specifies CASSLERLAADTQYF.

Many counts were recorded for this clonotype. The genes are TRBV11-2 and TRBJ1-1; D is possibly TRBD1 (6 bases). The CDR3 totals 15 residues. Trimming removed 5 bases from V and 5 bases from J, with 18 bases in between. Germline lookup yields CDR1 SGHAT and CDR2 FQNNGV. The CDR3 DNA sequence: TGTGCCAGCAGCGCCTATCAGGGGAGTGTAACTGAAGCTTTCTTT. Translation gives CASSAYQGSVTEAFF.

In its sample, this clonotype was seen a few times. The chain carries TRBV7-3 and TRBJ2-2, with 9 bases lining up with TRBD2. Germline CDR1 SGHTA, CDR2 FQGTGA. Trimming took 5 bases from V and 7 from J; bases not matched to a gene: 8. This CDR3 region has 15 residues. CDR3 loop: CASSPTGTSLGELFF. The CDR3, as DNA: TGTGCCAGCAGCCCAACCGGGACTAGCCTCGGGGAGCTGTTTTTT.

This clonotype was recorded at least ten times. V and J are TRBV29-1 and TRBJ1-1; D unresolved. The V and J ends lost 4 bases and 8 bases respectively, with 11 bases between them. The CDR3 runs to 11 residues. Germline V gene sequence: CDR1 SQVTM, CDR2 ANQGSEA. The CDR3 DNA follows: TGCAGCGTTGGACGGACGGGGGAAGCTTTCTTT. It is translated as CSVGRTGEAFF.

The V gene is TRBV4-2, the J gene TRBJ1-2, with D unclear. This CDR3 contains 15 residues. Germline CDR1 and CDR2: LGHNA and YNFKEQ. The V gene lost 3 bases and the J gene lost 6 bases, with 17 bases spanning the gap. The CDR3 nucleotides read TGTGCCAGCAGCCACTTGACACCTCCGGAGGATGGCTACACCTTC. This sequence encodes CASSHLTPPEDGYTF.

This clonotype occurred many times. The CDR3 nucleotides read TGTGCCAGCAGCTTAAGGGCTAGGACTAGCGCATCAGGGAAGAACACCGGGGAGCTGTTTTTT. Translating it yields CASSLRARTSASGKNTGELFF. The genes are TRBV7-8 and TRBJ2-2; TRBD2 matches at 9 bases. This CDR3 has 21 residues. The junction had 17 bases not matched to a gene; V was cut back by 2 bases and J by 1 base. Germline values: CDR1 SGHVS, CDR2 FQNEAQ.

The chain is built from TRBV6-1 and TRBJ2-7; D assignment may be TRBD1 or TRBD2 (5 bases each). The V end lost 7 bases, the J end lost 2 bases, and 18 bases lay between the germline ends. CDR3 length equals 15 residues. CDR1 and CDR2 (germline): MNHNS, SASEGT. CDR3 DNA sequence: TGTGCCAGCAAAGGGATCGTCCTGGGGGCCTACGAGCAGTACTTC. It codes for CASKGIVLGAYEQYF.

This clonotype was seen at least ten times. The V gene is TRBV11-2, the J gene TRBJ2-2; D possibly corresponds to TRBD1 (6 bases). Germline V gene sequence: CDR1 SGHAT, CDR2 FQNNGV. The CDR3 extends over 15 amino acids. V lost 4 bases to trimming and J lost 2 bases, with 11 bases between them. The CDR3 spells CASSSRGANTGELFF. DNA for the CDR3: TGTGCCAGCAGCTCCAGGGGCGCAAACACCGGGGAGCTGTTTTTT.

This clonotype has more than one count but fewer than ten. The chain employs TRBV5-6 and TRBJ1-1; maybe TRBD1 (6 bases). V shed 4 bases and J shed 1 base, with 23 bases lying between them. The CDR3 runs to 18 residues. The V gene's germline CDR1 is SGHDT and CDR2 YYEEEE. This CDR3 reads CASSPYSPGHPPNTEAFF. DNA for the CDR3: TGTGCCAGCAGCCCTTATTCGCCGGGACACCCCCCGAACACTGAAGCTTTCTTT.

This clonotype was seen a single time. The V gene is TRBV28, the J gene TRBJ1-1, with D possibly TRBD1 on 6 matching bases. The germline gives CDR1 MDHEN, CDR2 SYDVKM. CDR3 length: 15 amino acids. Trimming cost V 0 bases and J 1 base, with 9 bases left between them. The CDR3 region has the DNA TGTGCCAGCAGTTTATGGGGGGCCTCGAACACTGAAGCTTTCTTT. It codes for CASSLWGASNTEAFF.

This clonotype was observed a few times. The chain uses TRBV7-3 and TRBJ1-1; no definite D call. Trimming stripped 5 bases from V and 7 bases from J, with 14 bases between. Germline-derived CDR1 and CDR2 are SGHTA and FQGTGA. The CDR3 contains 13 residues. This chain's CDR3 is CASSRSISSEAFF. DNA of the CDR3: TGTGCCAGCAGCCGATCAATCTCAAGTGAAGCTTTCTTT.

This clonotype was observed a handful of times. The gene calls are TRBV9 and TRBJ2-1; TRBD2 agrees at 8 bases. With V trimmed by 0 bases and J by 5 bases, 16 bases remained unmatched. There are 19 residues in the CDR3. Germline V lookup: CDR1 SGDLS, CDR2 YYNGEE. Here the CDR3 DNA reads TGTGCCAGCAGCGTAGTCGGGAACCCACAGCGGGAGTACCACAATGAGCAGTTCTTC. The encoded protein is CASSVVGNPQREYHNEQFF.

This clonotype was counted a few times. The rearrangement links TRBV5-1 to TRBJ2-7, with D perhaps matching TRBD1 or TRBD2 (7 bases each). Trimming took 0 bases from V and 3 from J, leaving 13 bases between them. The germline CDR1 and CDR2 sequences are SGHRS and YFSETQ. The CDR3 covers 15 residues. The CDR3 is CASSLGGGQNYEQYF. CDR3 sequence (DNA): TGCGCCAGCAGCTTGGGGGGGGGACAGAACTACGAGCAGTACTTC. The full variable domain, its missing parts supplied by reference TRBV5-1 and TRBJ2-7, is KAGVTQTPRYLIKTRGQQVTLSCSPISGHRSVSWYQQTPGQGLQFLFEYFSETQRNKGNFPGRFSGRQFSNSRSEMNVSTLELGDSALYLCASSLGGGQNYEQYFGPGTRLTVT.

This clonotype was seen more than once but under ten times. The chain is built from TRBV4-1 and TRBJ2-7, with 11 bases fitting TRBD2. CDR1 and CDR2 (germline): MGHRA, YSYEKL. The CDR3 runs 15 residues. V dropped 4 bases and J dropped 5; count of bases not matched to a gene: 7. CDR3 sequence (DNA): TGCGCCAGCAGCCCGTCACTAGCGGGAGCGGACGAGCAGTACTTC. Translated: CASSPSLAGADEQYF.

With respect to this clonotype: The junction shows a germline mismatch at one end, possibly a read error. This chain connects TRBV2 to TRBJ1-1, with D hard to call. The CDR3 length is 12 residues. Germline V gene lookup returns CDR1 SNHLY and CDR2 FYNNEI. The CDR3 DNA is TGTGCCAGCAGCCACGAGTACACTGAAGCTTCCTTT. Its translation is CASSHEYTEASF.

The chain is built from TRBV20-1 and TRBJ2-7; D possibly corresponds to TRBD1 (6 bases). The V and J ends lost 5 bases and 3 bases respectively, with 17 bases between them. The CDR3 is made up of 14 amino acids. Germline assignment: CDR1 DFQATT and CDR2 SNEGSKA (reference sequence). Written as DNA, the CDR3 is TGCAGTGCTCTACCTTCCAGGGGCTACTACGAGCAGTACTTC. This translates into CSALPSRGYYEQYF.

As regards this clonotype: This may be a read error, as it is one base from a much larger clone. The V gene is TRBV6-1, the J gene TRBJ2-4; D is ambiguous. Germline-derived CDR1 and CDR2 are MNHNS and SASEGT. Trimming stripped 4 bases from V and 0 bases from J, with 10 bases between. CDR3 length equals 15 residues. Here the CDR3 reads CASSGTGSAKNIQYF. The CDR3 DNA follows: TGTGCCAGCAGTGGGACGGGCTCAGCCAAAAACATTCAGTACTTC.

The V and J genes are TRBV7-3 and TRBJ2-2, with 9 bases that match TRBD1. The CDR3 length is 16 residues. The V gene's germline CDR1 is SGHTA and CDR2 FQGTGA. V lost 5 bases and J lost 7; bases outside the gene matches: 11. CDR3 sequence (DNA): TGTGCCAGCAGCCCCGGGACAGGGTTAAGCAACGGGGAGCTGTTTTTT. It codes for CASSPGTGLSNGELFF.